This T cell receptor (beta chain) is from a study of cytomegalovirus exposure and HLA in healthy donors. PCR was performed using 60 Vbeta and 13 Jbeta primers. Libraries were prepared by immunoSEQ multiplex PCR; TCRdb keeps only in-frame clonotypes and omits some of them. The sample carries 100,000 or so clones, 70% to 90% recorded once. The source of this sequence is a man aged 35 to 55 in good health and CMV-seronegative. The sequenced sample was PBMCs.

The CDR3, as DNA: TGCGCCAGCAGCCAAGATGGGCAGATCTACAATGAGCAGTTCTTC. Protein sequence: CASSQDGQIYNEQFF. The chain joins TRBV4-3 to TRBJ2-1; D is undetermined. V shed 0 bases and J shed 3 bases, with 9 bases lying between them. Germline CDR1 is LGHNA and CDR2 is YSLEER. This CDR3 is 15 amino acids long.